The 8 T cell receptor beta chains below were found in one sample sequenced in a study of cytomegalovirus exposure and HLA in healthy donors. Primers for the PCR totalled 60 Vbeta and 13 Jbeta. The repertoire was sequenced with immunoSEQ multiplex PCR; TCRdb's copy has only in-frame clones and lacks some. The table shows roughly 190,000 clones, with roughly 9.5% occurring only once. Sequencing used PBMCs. The receptors were sampled from a woman aged 25 to 39 in good health and CMV-seropositive.

This clone was seen a handful of times. The chain has TRBV19 and TRBJ1-2, with unresolved D. Per the germline V gene, CDR1 is LNHDA and CDR2 is SQIVND (reference sequence). The CDR3 is 15 residues long. The ends were cut back, 3 bases at V and 4 bases at J, with 15 bases in the middle. The CDR3 loop is CASSMGQLFTYGYTF. The CDR3 DNA is TGTGCCAGTAGTATGGGCCAGCTTTTTACCTATGGCTACACCTTC.

The chain joins TRBV11-2 to TRBJ2-5; 7 bases map to TRBD2. The germline CDR1 and CDR2 sequences are SGHAT and FQNNGV. The CDR3 totals 15 residues. Losses at the gene ends were 6 bases for V and 0 bases for J; bases not matched to a gene: 7. CDR3 in amino acids: CASSPGGRNQETQYF. The CDR3 DNA sequence: TGTGCCAGCAGTCCCGGGGGGAGGAACCAAGAGACCCAGTACTTC.

In its sample, this clone was seen a few times. The genes are TRBV5-3 and TRBJ2-3; TRBD2 matches 7 bases. TRBV5-3 is flagged as an ORF with uncertain function. J lost 2 bases, V lost 4 bases, and 7 bases had no gene match. The CDR3 is 15 residues long. DNA for the CDR3: TGTGCCAGAAGCACGACCCTAGCGGACACAGATACGCAGTATTTT. Translating it yields CARSTTLADTDTQYF.

The rearrangement uses TRBV6-4 and TRBJ2-3; 9 bases agree with TRBD1. This CDR3 comprises 15 residues. V was clipped by 5 bases and J by 8 bases; unmatched bases: 11. Per germline, CDR1 MRHNA and CDR2 SNTAGT. This CDR3 reads CASSNGQGNLGTQYF. CDR3 in DNA: TGTGCCAGCAGTAACGGACAGGGGAACTTGGGTACGCAGTATTTT.

In this sample, this clone turned up a few times. This sequence joins TRBV30 and TRBJ2-2; no clear D. The CDR3 is 12 amino acids. V lost 1 base and J lost 5, with 5 bases in between. Per the germline V gene, CDR1 is GTSNPN and CDR2 is SVGIG (reference sequence). CDR3 bases: TGTGCCTGGAGTGACGGGACCGGGGAGCTGTTTTTT. This encodes CAWSDGTGELFF.

This clone has only a few counts. The J gene is TRBJ2-7, the V gene TRBV18, with D perhaps TRBD1 (5 bases). The CDR3 extends over 14 amino acids. Germline lookup yields CDR1 KGHSH and CDR2 LQKENI. Trimming cost V 8 bases and J 0 bases, with 14 bases left between them. The CDR3 loop is CASTRTPTSYEQYF. DNA of the CDR3: TGTGCCAGCACCCGGACACCGACCTCCTACGAGCAGTACTTC.

This clone was seen a handful of times. This chain uses TRBV4-1 with TRBJ2-5; the match to TRBD2 covers 13 bases. Germline V gene sequence: CDR1 MGHRA, CDR2 YSYEKL. V lost 1 base to trimming and J lost 1 base; unmatched junction nucleotides: 9. The CDR3 is made up of 19 amino acids. DNA of the CDR3: TGCGCCAGCAGCCAAGCCCCCCTTACTAGCGGGAGGGGCCAAGAGACCCAGTACTTC. It specifies CASSQAPLTSGRGQETQYF.

This clone was counted a few times. V is TRBV10-3 and J is TRBJ1-5; TRBD1 might be the D (5 bases). The germline gives CDR1 ENHRY, CDR2 SYGVKD. Trimming took 4 bases from V and 2 from J, leaving 6 bases between them. CDR3 length equals 13 residues. The CDR3 nucleotides are TGTGCCATCAGTGCGGGGGGCAATCAGCCCCAGCATTTT. This codes for CAISAGGNQPQHF.